This is a list of T cell receptor beta chains from one sample in a study of neurological immune-mediated disorders. Each CDR3 protein is one row after TCRdb ran MiXCR on the 5' RACE reads. The table has about 30,000 distinct CDR3 sequences, around 6% seen once. Sequenced sample: CD4+ T cells from blood. All receptors come from a woman aged 45 to 65 in good health. The CDR3 runs from the conserved cysteine through the conserved F or W. Each record gives: J gene, D gene, clone size, V gene, CDR3 protein, CDR3 DNA. D genes are given only for firm matches. Rows give clone size only sometimes, using once, few, many, or a class for an expanded clone.

>TRBJ1-6|NA|many|TRBV20-1
CSAAGVGRTNNSPLHF
TGCAGTGCGGCAGGGGTCGGCAGGACTAATAATTCACCCCTCCACTTT
>TRBJ2-2|NA|many|TRBV5-6
CASSFWLRPNTGELFF
TGTGCCAGCAGCTTTTGGTTACGCCCTAACACCGGGGAGCTGTTTTTT
>TRBJ2-3|NA|many|TRBV14
CASSLRTVGTDTQYF
TGTGCCAGCAGCCTTAGGACAGTCGGTACAGATACGCAGTATTTT
>TRBJ1-1|NA|many|TRBV29-1
CSAGGGLLNTEAFF
TGCAGCGCTGGAGGGGGGCTCCTGAACACTGAAGCTTTCTTT
>TRBJ2-7|NA|many|TRBV9
CASSVRPDSYEQYF
TGTGCCAGCAGCGTGAGGCCGGACTCCTACGAGCAGTACTTC
>TRBJ2-7|NA|many|TRBV9
CASSVAGAVGPQYF
TGTGCCAGCAGCGTAGCTGGTGCCGTGGGACCCCAGTACTTC
>TRBJ2-6|TRBD1|many|TRBV5-1
CASSNRGDGANVLTF
TGCGCCAGCAGCAACAGGGGCGATGGGGCCAACGTCCTGACTTTC
>TRBJ2-2|NA|many|TRBV28
CATPGRGGELFF
TGTGCCACCCCCGGCAGAGGGGGGGAGCTGTTTTTT
>TRBJ2-3|NA|many|TRBV19
CASTPDRQRNTQYF
TGTGCCAGTACCCCGGACCGTCAAAGAAATACGCAGTATTTT
>TRBJ2-3|NA|many|TRBV7-2
CASSFSRSTDTQYF
TGTGCCAGCAGCTTTTCGCGGAGCACAGATACGCAGTATTTT
>TRBJ2-7|NA|many|TRBV5-1
CASSLVGGYEQYF
TGCGCCAGCAGCTTGGTCGGGGGATACGAGCAGTACTTC
>TRBJ2-2|NA|many|TRBV7-9
CASSWDFTGELFF
TGTGCCAGCAGCTGGGACTTCACCGGGGAGCTGTTTTTT
>TRBJ1-5|NA|many|TRBV20-1
CSARGFLDQPQHF
TGCAGTGCTAGAGGCTTCCTTGATCAGCCCCAGCATTTT
>TRBJ2-1|NA|few|TRBV7-9
CASSLEVTYEQFF
TGTGCCAGCAGCTTAGAGGTCACTTACGAGCAGTTCTTC
>TRBJ1-5|NA|many|TRBV27
CASRRTVGSDQPQHF
TGTGCCAGCAGGAGGACAGTCGGGTCAGATCAGCCCCAGCATTTT
>TRBJ2-1|NA|many|TRBV5-1
CASSLEWSSYNEQFF
TGCGCCAGCAGCTTGGAATGGAGCTCCTACAATGAGCAGTTCTTC
>TRBJ2-1|TRBD2|many|TRBV5-1
CASSLAFHSKRGLYNEQFF
TGCGCCAGCAGCTTGGCCTTCCACTCAAAGCGGGGACTCTACAATGAGCAGTTCTTC
>TRBJ2-4|NA|many|TRBV7-8
CASSAQGLSLVAKNIQYF
TGTGCCAGCAGCGCCCAGGGGTTATCTTTGGTGGCCAAAAACATTCAGTACTTC
>TRBJ2-7|NA|medium-sized|TRBV5-1
CASSWGGTPTKVDF
TGCGCCAGCAGCTGGGGCGGAACCCCCACGAAGGTAGACTTC
>TRBJ1-1|NA|many|TRBV28
CASSLLDPKNTEAFF
TGTGCCAGCAGTTTACTGGACCCAAAGAACACTGAAGCTTTCTTT
>TRBJ2-7|NA|many|TRBV6-5
CASSYGSGPRYEQYF
TGTGCCAGCAGTTACGGTTCAGGACCCAGGTACGAGCAGTACTTC
>TRBJ2-7|NA|NA|TRBV9
CASSVNPQGGRAEQYF
TGTGCCAGCAGCGTAAACCCCCAGGGGGGCAGGGCCGAGCAGTACTTC
>TRBJ1-1|NA|medium-sized|TRBV5-1
CASSNEVNTEAFF
TGCGCCAGCAGCAATGAAGTGAACACTGAAGCTTTCTTT
>TRBJ2-3|NA|many|TRBV7-2
CASSLARVTDTQYF
TGTGCCAGCAGCTTAGCGAGGGTGACGGATACGCAGTATTTT
>TRBJ2-1|TRBD2|NA|TRBV28
CSSSPYWAGGPLDEQFF
TGTTCTAGCAGCCCCTATTGGGCGGGAGGGCCTCTGGATGAGCAGTTCTTC
>TRBJ1-2|NA|many|TRBV20-1
CSAQVVYGYTF
TGCAGTGCCCAGGTCGTCTATGGCTACACCTTC
>TRBJ2-7|TRBD2|many|TRBV5-5
CASSLVASGRVSEQYF
TGTGCCAGCAGCTTGGTGGCGAGCGGGAGGGTTTCCGAGCAGTACTTC
>TRBJ1-5|NA|many|TRBV28
CASSQALGNQPQHF
TGTGCCAGCAGTCAGGCCTTGGGCAATCAGCCCCAGCATTTT
>TRBJ2-2|TRBD2|many|TRBV3-1
CASSHLAGGGTGELFF
TGTGCCAGCAGCCATCTAGCGGGAGGAGGCACCGGGGAGCTGTTTTTT
>TRBJ2-3|NA|many|TRBV18
CASSAISGTDTQYF
TGTGCCAGCTCAGCTATTAGCGGCACAGATACGCAGTATTTT
>TRBJ1-2|NA|many|TRBV5-1
CASSLTGGRGYTF
TGCGCCAGCAGCTTAACAGGAGGGAGGGGCTACACCTTC
>TRBJ2-1|TRBD2|many|TRBV10-3
CAINPTSGAYNEQFF
TGTGCCATCAATCCCACTAGCGGGGCCTACAATGAGCAGTTCTTC
>TRBJ2-1|NA|many|TRBV19
CASSKQDWQFF
TGTGCCAGTAGTAAGCAGGATTGGCAGTTCTTC